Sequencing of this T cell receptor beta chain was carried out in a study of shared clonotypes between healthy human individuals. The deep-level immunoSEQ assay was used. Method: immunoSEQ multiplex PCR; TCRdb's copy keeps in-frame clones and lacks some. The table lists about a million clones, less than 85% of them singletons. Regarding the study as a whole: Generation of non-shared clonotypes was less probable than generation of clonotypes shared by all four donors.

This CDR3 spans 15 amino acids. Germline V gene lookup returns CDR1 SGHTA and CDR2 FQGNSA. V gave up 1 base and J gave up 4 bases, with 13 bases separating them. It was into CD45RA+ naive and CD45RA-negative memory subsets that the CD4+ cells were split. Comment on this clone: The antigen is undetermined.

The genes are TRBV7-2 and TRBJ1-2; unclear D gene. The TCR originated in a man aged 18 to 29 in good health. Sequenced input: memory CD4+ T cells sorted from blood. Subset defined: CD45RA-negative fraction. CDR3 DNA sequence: TGTGCCAGCAGCTTAGGCCCAGACGGCGGCTATGGCTACACCTTC. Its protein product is CASSLGPDGGYGYTF.